These T cell receptor beta chains were read from a single sample in a study of spatial heterogeneity in lung cancer. A single record per CDR3 protein comes from TCRdb applying MiXCR to the 5' RACE reads. This sample has approximately 7,000 distinct CDR3 sequences; approximately 19% occur once, and the top ten carry roughly 12%. The specimen was lung tumor tissue, collected at surgery. The receptor source for this set is a female donor with early-stage non-small cell lung cancer. Each CDR3 is given with its conserved first and last residue. The D gene is left open where the match is weak. A row's size may be missing; if present it is once, few, many or a size class.

>-|TRBV20-1|-|TRBJ1-2
CSARPSGVTYYGYTF
TGCAGTGCTAGACCCTCGGGGGTAACCTACTATGGCTACACCTTC
>TRBD2|TRBV11-2|medium-sized|TRBJ2-7
CASSIRLAGYEQYF
TGTGCCAGCAGCATCCGACTAGCGGGGTACGAGCAGTACTTC
>TRBD2|TRBV20-1|-|TRBJ2-3
CSARVGLDYTDTQYF
TGCAGTGCTAGAGTCGGACTAGATTACACAGATACGCAGTATTTT
>-|TRBV6-2/TRBV6-3|few|TRBJ2-1
CASSPPDRDNEQFF
TGTGCCAGCAGCCCCCCGGACAGAGACAATGAGCAGTTCTTC
>-|TRBV11-1|medium-sized|TRBJ2-7
CASSLVGRGVSEQYF
TGTGCCAGCAGCTTAGTCGGCAGGGGGGTTTCCGAGCAGTACTTC
>-|TRBV6-2/TRBV6-3|few|TRBJ2-7
CASSYVAGSGHEQYF
TGTGCCAGCAGTTACGTGGCAGGGTCGGGGCACGAGCAGTACTTC
>-|TRBV5-1|medium-sized|TRBJ1-1
CASSLEGGKAFF
TGCGCCAGCAGCTTGGAAGGTGGGAAAGCTTTCTTT
>TRBD2|TRBV7-2|medium-sized|TRBJ2-7
CASSPAAGAYEQYF
TGTGCCAGCAGCCCAGCTGCGGGGGCCTACGAGCAGTACTTC
>TRBD2|TRBV20-1|medium-sized|TRBJ2-7
CSARDRLAGLVGEQYF
TGCAGTGCTAGAGATCGGCTAGCGGGGTTGGTAGGGGAGCAGTACTTC
>TRBD1|TRBV5-1|few|TRBJ2-5
CASSFAGTGKQETQYF
TGCGCCAGCAGCTTCGCCGGGACAGGGAAACAAGAGACCCAGTACTTC
>TRBD1|TRBV24-1|-|TRBJ2-5
CATSDLGQGKETQYF
TGTGCCACCAGTGATTTGGGACAGGGAAAAGAGACCCAGTACTTC
>-|TRBV4-1|few|TRBJ1-4
CASSRGAHEKLFF
TGCGCCAGCAGTCGCGGGGCGCACGAAAAACTGTTTTTT
>-|TRBV10-3|-|TRBJ1-1
CAILGAGFPEAFF
TGTGCCATCTTAGGAGCAGGGTTTCCTGAAGCTTTCTTT
>-|TRBV7-9|few|TRBJ2-1
CASSLAIDNEQFF
TGTGCCAGCAGCTTAGCGATCGACAATGAGCAGTTCTTC
>-|TRBV27|few|TRBJ2-7
CASSFGPAYEQYF
TGTGCCAGCAGTTTCGGGCCTGCCTACGAGCAGTACTTC
>TRBD2|TRBV3-1|few|TRBJ2-1
CASSQGLAGHYEQFF
TGTGCCAGCAGCCAAGGGCTAGCGGGGCACTATGAGCAGTTCTTC
>-|TRBV29-1|-|TRBJ1-3
CSARTLGNTIYF
TGCAGCGCCAGGACTCTTGGAAACACCATATATTTT
>-|TRBV18|medium-sized|TRBJ2-6
CASSPPRGALVGANVLTF
TGTGCCAGCTCACCACCGAGGGGAGCCCTAGTTGGGGCCAACGTCCTGACTTTC
>-|TRBV24-1|-|TRBJ2-1
CATSDTHYNEQFF
TGTGCCACCAGTGATACCCACTACAATGAGCAGTTCTTC
>-|TRBV24-1|-|TRBJ1-5
CATSDLNRNQPQHF
TGTGCCACCAGTGATTTAAACAGGAATCAGCCCCAGCATTTT
>-|TRBV11-2|-|TRBJ2-7
CASSLDPRISVGMYF
TGTGCCAGCAGCTTAGATCCAAGGATTTCGGTGGGCATGTACTTC
>-|TRBV9|large|TRBJ1-5
CASSVAGHQPQHF
TGTGCCAGCAGCGTAGCAGGGCATCAGCCCCAGCATTTT
>-|TRBV20-1|medium-sized|TRBJ1-2
CSASGALSYGYTF
TGCAGTGCTAGTGGTGCGCTGAGCTATGGCTACACCTTC
>TRBD2|TRBV13|few|TRBJ2-3
CASSLESPGGLGSDTQYF
TGTGCCAGCAGCTTAGAATCCCCGGGGGGACTGGGCTCAGATACGCAGTATTTT
>-|TRBV29-1|-|TRBJ1-2
CSVESLSYGYTF
TGCAGCGTTGAAAGCCTCTCCTATGGCTACACCTTC
>TRBD1|TRBV5-1|-|TRBJ2-7
CASSVWGTGRLSYEQYF
TGCGCCAGCAGCGTCTGGGGGACAGGGAGGCTCTCCTACGAGCAGTACTTC
>TRBD2|TRBV28|few|TRBJ2-3
CASSELRGGHDTQYF
TGTGCCAGCAGTGAATTGCGGGGGGGCCACGATACGCAGTATTTT
>-|TRBV19|few|TRBJ1-5
CASIPQGRDPFQPQHF
TGTGCCAGTATCCCTCAGGGCCGGGATCCGTTTCAGCCCCAGCATTTT
>-|TRBV7-9|few|TRBJ2-3
CASSFLGGSTDTQYF
TGTGCCAGCAGCTTCCTGGGGGGAAGCACAGATACGCAGTATTTT